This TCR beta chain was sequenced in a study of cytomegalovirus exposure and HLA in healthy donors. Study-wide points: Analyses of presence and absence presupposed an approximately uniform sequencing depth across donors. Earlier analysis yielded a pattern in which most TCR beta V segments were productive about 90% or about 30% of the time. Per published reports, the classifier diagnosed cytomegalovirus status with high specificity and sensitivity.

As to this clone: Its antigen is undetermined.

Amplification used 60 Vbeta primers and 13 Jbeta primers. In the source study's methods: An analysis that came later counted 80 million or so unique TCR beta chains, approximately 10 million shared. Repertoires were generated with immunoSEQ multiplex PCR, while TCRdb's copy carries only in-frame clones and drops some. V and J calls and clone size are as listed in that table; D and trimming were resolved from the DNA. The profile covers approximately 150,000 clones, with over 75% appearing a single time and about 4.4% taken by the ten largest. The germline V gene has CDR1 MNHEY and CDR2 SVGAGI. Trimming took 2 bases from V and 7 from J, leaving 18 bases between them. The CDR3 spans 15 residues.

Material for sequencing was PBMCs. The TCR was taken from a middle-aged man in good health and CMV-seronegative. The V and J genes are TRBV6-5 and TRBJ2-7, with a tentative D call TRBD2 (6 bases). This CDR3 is CASSYLRGSKGEQYF. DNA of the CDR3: TGTGCCAGCAGTTACCTCCGGGGGTCCAAGGGGGAGCAGTACTTC.